Given below is one T cell receptor beta chain in context. The sample holds a few counts of this clonotype. Its antigen is not yet known. Base qualities are not provided; no much larger clone lies one nucleotide away. After removal of 3 bases from V and 2 bases from J, the junction retains 8 bases not matched to a gene. The CDR3 goes from the cysteine to the phenylalanine over 18 residues. Solely the CDR3 DNA is kept, with 54 bases framed from the first base. The germline V gene gives CDR1 as KGHSH and CDR2 as LQKENI. This entry comes from a study of response to subunit inactivated influenza vaccine (dated by TCRdb to the late 2010s). For the study in its entirety: Deep quantitative T cell receptor repertoire profiling was used in the study to track responses to a trivalent subunit inactivated influenza vaccine. On the study overall, not on this receptor specifically: According to the authors, only a limited number of new T cells may be recruited by each seasonal influenza vaccination.

Receptors were amplified or captured by RT-PCR. TCRdb names Illumina HiSeq 2500 as the instrument used. TCRdb reworked the public reads: Q25 trimming with fastp, MiXCR clone assembly, productive beta chains retained. Here each entry gathers all rows of one CDR3 protein and keeps the most common genes and DNA. This sample holds about 650,000 distinct CDR3 sequences; approximately 15% were observed only once. Jointly, the top ten make up approximately 10% of the sample. Sequencing used PBMCs from blood, obtained approximately 13 days after vaccination. This chain is built from TRBV18 and TRBJ2-4, with TRBD1 identical over 12 junction bases. This receptor was obtained from a man aged 45-65 years who received an inactivated influenza vaccine. Donor details come from another sample of the same person, matched by shared clones. The nucleotide sequence reads as follows: TGTGCCAGCTCACCGGCACCGGGACAGGGGGCGACCAAAAACATTCAGTACTTC. It specifies CASSPAPGQGATKNIQYF.